These 8 T cell receptor beta chains came from one sample sequenced in a study of shared clonotypes between healthy human individuals (dated by TCRdb to about 2020). The method behind the library was the immunoSEQ multiplex PCR assay. TCRdb carries this immuneACCESS record with in-frame sequences only. Its versions omit some clonotypes, under half of them owing to an unresolved V gene in the studies checked, with the rest unexplained. Here the sample has about 600,000 clones; approximately 97% occur a single time. Around 0.06% of the sample is held by the ten biggest clonotypes. Sequencing was carried out using naive CD4+ T cells sorted from blood. The cell subset or site label, read with the paper, signifies: CD45RA+ positively selected. The receptors stem from a woman in her thirties in good health.

This clone was found a few times. The V gene is TRBV18, the J gene TRBJ2-7; the D gene is possibly TRBD1 (6 bases). This CDR3 has 15 amino acids. Trimming left V 2 bases short and J 0 bases short, with 11 bases between. Germline CDR1 and CDR2: KGHSH and LQKENI. CDR3 DNA: TGTGCCAGCTCACCAAGACAGGAGAGCTCCTACGAGCAGTACTTC. This gives the protein CASSPRQESSYEQYF.

The chain has TRBV27 and TRBJ2-7, with 7 bases fitting TRBD2. V shed 11 bases, J shed 2 bases, and the junction held 12 bases outside the gene matches. Looked up from germline, CDR1 is MNHEY and CDR2 is SMNVEV (reference sequence). The CDR3 is 14 residues long. The chain's CDR3 is CAVRGRAPTYEQYF. The CDR3 DNA follows: TGTGCCGTACGTGGGAGGGCCCCGACCTACGAGCAGTACTTC.

This chain links TRBV11-2 with TRBJ1-2; a possible D gene is TRBD1 (5 bases). The CDR3 is 14 residues long. In germline, CDR1 is SGHAT, CDR2 FQNNGV. V was cut by 1 base and J by 7 bases, with 13 bases left in between. CDR3 sequence: CASSLAGGFLGYTF. CDR3 nucleotide sequence: TGTGCCAGCAGCTTAGCGGGGGGGTTTCTTGGCTACACCTTC.

This clone has just a few counts. The chain is built from TRBV10-3 and TRBJ2-1; possibly TRBD2 for D (5 bases). V lost 4 bases, J lost 5 bases, and 12 bases lay in between. CDR3 length: 14 amino acids. The germline CDR1 and CDR2 sequences are ENHRY and SYGVKD. As DNA, the CDR3 is TGTGCCATCAGTGTGGGTCTAGCTGACAATGAGCAGTTCTTC. As protein: CAISVGLADNEQFF.

This chain uses TRBV18 with TRBJ1-5, with D possibly being TRBD1 (6 bases). Germline V gene data show CDR1 as KGHSH and CDR2 as LQKENI. The CDR3 covers 14 residues. V was clipped by 5 bases and J by 3 bases, with 11 bases between them. The CDR3 loop is CASSSDRNNQPQHF. CDR3 nucleotide sequence: TGTGCCAGCTCATCGGACAGAAACAATCAGCCCCAGCATTTT.

This rearrangement joins TRBV5-1 to TRBJ2-7, with D perhaps given as TRBD1 or TRBD2 (5 bases each). The CDR3 totals 14 residues. The V and J ends lost 0 bases and 10 bases respectively, with 17 bases between them. Looked up from germline, CDR1 is SGHRS and CDR2 is YFSETQ. The CDR3 DNA reads TGCGCCAGCAGCTTGGCCCGGCAGTTGGGGGAACAGTACTTC. This codes for CASSLARQLGEQYF.

The chain has TRBV28 and TRBJ2-3; 8 bases are shared with TRBD1. This CDR3 spans 16 amino acids. Germline V gene lookup returns CDR1 MDHEN and CDR2 SYDVKM. After removal of 5 bases from V and 0 bases from J, the junction contained 7 bases not matched to a gene. CDR3 protein: CASSTGQGSSTDTQYF. The CDR3 DNA reads as TGTGCCAGCAGTACCGGACAGGGATCAAGCACAGATACGCAGTATTTT.

This sequence joins TRBV4-1 and TRBJ2-7, with 8 positions matching TRBD2. The V and J ends lost 0 bases and 6 bases, in that order; junction bases with no gene match: 7. Germline loops: CDR1 MGHRA, CDR2 YSYEKL. The CDR3 has 15 amino acids. As DNA, the CDR3 is TGCGCCAGCAGCCAAGATCCAGCGGGAGTCCTCGAGCAGTACTTC. Translating it yields CASSQDPAGVLEQYF.